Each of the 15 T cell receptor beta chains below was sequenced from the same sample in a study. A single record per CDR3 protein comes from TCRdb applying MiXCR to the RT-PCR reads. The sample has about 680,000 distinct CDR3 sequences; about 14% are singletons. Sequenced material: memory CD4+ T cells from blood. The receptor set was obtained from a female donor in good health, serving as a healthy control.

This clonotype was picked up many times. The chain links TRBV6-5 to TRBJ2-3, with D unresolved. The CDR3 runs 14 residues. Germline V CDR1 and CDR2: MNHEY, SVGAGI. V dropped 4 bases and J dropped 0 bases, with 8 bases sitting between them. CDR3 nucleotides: TGTGCCAGCAGTTTGGTGTCTAGCACAGATACGCAGTATTTT. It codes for CASSLVSSTDTQYF.

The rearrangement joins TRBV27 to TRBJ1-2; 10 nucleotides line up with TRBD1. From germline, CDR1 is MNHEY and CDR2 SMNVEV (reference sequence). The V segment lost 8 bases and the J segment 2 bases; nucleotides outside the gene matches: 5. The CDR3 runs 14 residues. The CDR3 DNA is TGTGCCAGCGCTGGGACAGGGGTCAACTATGGCTACACCTTC. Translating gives CASAGTGVNYGYTF.

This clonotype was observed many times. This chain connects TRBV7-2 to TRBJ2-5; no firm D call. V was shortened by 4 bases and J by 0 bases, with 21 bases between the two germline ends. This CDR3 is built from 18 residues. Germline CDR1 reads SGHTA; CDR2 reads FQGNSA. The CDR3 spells CASSSNHDRDSYQETQYF. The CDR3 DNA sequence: TGTGCCAGCAGCTCGAACCACGATCGAGACTCGTACCAAGAGACCCAGTACTTC.

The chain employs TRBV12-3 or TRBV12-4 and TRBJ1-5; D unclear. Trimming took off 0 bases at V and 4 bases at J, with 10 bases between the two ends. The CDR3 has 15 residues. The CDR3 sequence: CASSLALDRNQPQHF. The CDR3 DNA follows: TGTGCCAGCAGTTTAGCGCTAGACCGAAATCAGCCCCAGCATTTT.

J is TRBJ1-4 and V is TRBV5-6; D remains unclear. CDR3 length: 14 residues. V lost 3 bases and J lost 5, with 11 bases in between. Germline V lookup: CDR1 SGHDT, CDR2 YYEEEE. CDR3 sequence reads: CASSSTDGNEKLFF. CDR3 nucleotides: TGTGCCAGCAGCTCTACTGACGGGAATGAAAAACTGTTTTTT.

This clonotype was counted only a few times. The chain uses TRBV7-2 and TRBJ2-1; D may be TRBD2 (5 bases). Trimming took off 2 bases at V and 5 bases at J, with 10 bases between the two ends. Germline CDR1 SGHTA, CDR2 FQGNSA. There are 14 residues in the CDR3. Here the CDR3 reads CASSLQSGNNEQFF. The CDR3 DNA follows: TGTGCCAGCAGCTTACAGTCCGGGAACAATGAGCAGTTCTTC. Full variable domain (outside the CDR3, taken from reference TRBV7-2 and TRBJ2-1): GAGVSQSPSNKVTEKGKDVELRCDPISGHTALYWYRQSLGQGLEFLIYFQGNSAPDKSGLPSDRFSAERTGGSVSTLTIQRTQQEDSAVYLCASSLQSGNNEQFFGPGTRLTVL.

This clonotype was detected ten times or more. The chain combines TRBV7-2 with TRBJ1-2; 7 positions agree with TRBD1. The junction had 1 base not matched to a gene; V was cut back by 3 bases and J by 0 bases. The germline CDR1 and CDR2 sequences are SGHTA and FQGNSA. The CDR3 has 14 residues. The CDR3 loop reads CASSFDRANYGYTF. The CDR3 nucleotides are TGTGCCAGCAGCTTTGACAGGGCTAACTATGGCTACACCTTC.

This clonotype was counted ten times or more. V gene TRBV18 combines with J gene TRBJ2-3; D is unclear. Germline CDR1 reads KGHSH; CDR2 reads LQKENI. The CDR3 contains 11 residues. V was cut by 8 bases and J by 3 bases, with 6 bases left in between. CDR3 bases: TGTGCCAGCAGCCCGACAGATACGCAGTATTTT. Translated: CASSPTDTQYF. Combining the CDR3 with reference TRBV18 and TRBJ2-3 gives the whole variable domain NAGVMQNPRHLVRRRGQEARLRCSPMKGHSHVYWYRQLPEEGLKFMVYLQKENIIDESGMPKERFSAEFPKEGPSILRIQQVVRGDSAAYFCASSPTDTQYFGPGTRLTVL.

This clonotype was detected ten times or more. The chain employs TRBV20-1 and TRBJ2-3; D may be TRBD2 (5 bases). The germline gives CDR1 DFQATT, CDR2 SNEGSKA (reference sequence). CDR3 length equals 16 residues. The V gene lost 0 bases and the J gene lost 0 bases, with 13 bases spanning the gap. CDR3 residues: CSAREAGSPSTDTQYF. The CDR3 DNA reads TGCAGTGCTAGAGAGGCGGGTTCCCCTAGCACAGATACGCAGTATTTT.

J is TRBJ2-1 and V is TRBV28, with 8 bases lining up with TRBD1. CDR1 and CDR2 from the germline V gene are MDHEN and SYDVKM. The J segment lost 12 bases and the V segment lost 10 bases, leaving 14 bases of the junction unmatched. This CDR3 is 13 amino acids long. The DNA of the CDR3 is TGTGCCACCTCAGGCCCCAGAGACAGGGGGCAGTTCTTC. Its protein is CATSGPRDRGQFF.

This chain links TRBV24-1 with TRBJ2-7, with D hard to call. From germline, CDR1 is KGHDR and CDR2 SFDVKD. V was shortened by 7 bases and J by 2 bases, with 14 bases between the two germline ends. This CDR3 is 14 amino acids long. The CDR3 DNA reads TGTGCCACCAGCGATGGCCGTACCCCCTACGAGCAGTACTTC. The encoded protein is CATSDGRTPYEQYF.

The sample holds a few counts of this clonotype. CDR3 sequence: CAIRGSGANVLTF. The CDR3 DNA reads TGTGCCATCCGGGGCTCTGGGGCCAACGTCCTGACTTTC. The chain carries TRBV27 and TRBJ2-6, with TRBD2 as a possible D gene (5 bases). V was clipped by 10 bases and J by 0 bases, with 7 bases between them. Germline V gene sequence: CDR1 MNHEY, CDR2 SMNVEV (reference sequence). The CDR3 loop spans 13 amino acids.

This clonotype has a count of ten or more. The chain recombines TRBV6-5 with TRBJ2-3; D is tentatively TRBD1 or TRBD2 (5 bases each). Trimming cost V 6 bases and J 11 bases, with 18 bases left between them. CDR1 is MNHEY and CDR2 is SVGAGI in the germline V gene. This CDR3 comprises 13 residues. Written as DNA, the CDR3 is TGTGCCAGCAGCCCTCGGGACCCTTGGGTGCAGTATTTT. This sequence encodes CASSPRDPWVQYF.

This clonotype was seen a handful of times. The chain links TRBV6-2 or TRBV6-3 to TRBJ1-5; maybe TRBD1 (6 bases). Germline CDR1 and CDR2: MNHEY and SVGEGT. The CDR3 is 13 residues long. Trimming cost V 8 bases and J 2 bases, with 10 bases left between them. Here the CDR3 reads CASRRGGNQPQHF. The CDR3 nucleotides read TGTGCCAGCCGGAGGGGGGGCAATCAGCCCCAGCATTTT.

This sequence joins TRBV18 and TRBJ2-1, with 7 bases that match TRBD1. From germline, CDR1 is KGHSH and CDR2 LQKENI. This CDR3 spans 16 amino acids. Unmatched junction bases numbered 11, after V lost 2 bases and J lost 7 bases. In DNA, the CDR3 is TGTGCCAGCTCACCATTCCGGGACAGTAAAGGGAATGAGCAGTTCTTC. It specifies CASSPFRDSKGNEQFF. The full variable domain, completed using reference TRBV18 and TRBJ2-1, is NAGVMQNPRHLVRRRGQEARLRCSPMKGHSHVYWYRQLPEEGLKFMVYLQKENIIDESGMPKERFSAEFPKEGPSILRIQQVVRGDSAAYFCASSPFRDSKGNEQFFGPGTRLTVL.